These T cell receptor beta chains were read from a single sample in a study of regulatory T cells in long-lasting Graves disease. TCRdb processed the multiplex PCR reads anew with MiXCR; each CDR3 protein has one entry. The table records a few hundred thousand distinct CDR3 sequences, approximately 14% of them present only once. The sample was also reused in another study, on T cells in Graves' hyperthyroidism and ophthalmopathy.

The source was peripheral blood mononuclear cells (PBMCs), collected at new diagnosis, from a patient treated with antithyroid drugs. Source of these receptors: a woman in her fifties or sixties with Graves disease. The CDR3 runs from the conserved cysteine through the conserved F or W. The order of the fields is clone size, D gene, J gene, V gene, CDR3 DNA, CDR3 protein. The D gene is left open where the match is weak. A row's size may be missing; if present it is once, few, many or a size class.

clone_size: many
d_call: TRBD2
j_call: TRBJ2-7
v_call: TRBV7-2
cdr3_nt: TGTGCCAGCAGCTCCGACTTCGCGGGAGAACGCGAGCAGTACTTC
cdr3_aa: CASSSDFAGEREQYF

clone_size: many
d_call: TRBD1
j_call: TRBJ1-1
v_call: TRBV20-1
cdr3_nt: TGCAGTGCCTCACAGGGGGAACCAGAAGCTTTCTTT
cdr3_aa: CSASQGEPEAFF

clone_size: many
d_call: -
j_call: TRBJ2-7
v_call: TRBV20-1
cdr3_nt: TGCAGTGCTAGAGGGACGCCGGGAACCGAGCAGTACTTC
cdr3_aa: CSARGTPGTEQYF

clone_size: many
d_call: -
j_call: TRBJ2-7
v_call: TRBV6-1
cdr3_nt: TGTGCCAGCAGTGAAGGGGTTTCCTACGAGCAGTACTTC
cdr3_aa: CASSEGVSYEQYF

clone_size: -
d_call: -
j_call: TRBJ1-6
v_call: TRBV3-1
cdr3_nt: TGTGCCAGCAGCCAAGATCCAGAATTCCTCTCCTATAATTCACCCCTCCACTTT
cdr3_aa: CASSQDPEFLSYNSPLHF

clone_size: few
d_call: TRBD1
j_call: TRBJ1-1
v_call: TRBV4-1
cdr3_nt: TGCGCCAGCAGCCCTTTACTCCAGGACAGGGAGGTGAACACTGAAGCTTTCTTT
cdr3_aa: CASSPLLQDREVNTEAFF

clone_size: -
d_call: TRBD2
j_call: TRBJ2-7
v_call: TRBV20-1
cdr3_nt: TGCAGTGCTAGAGTCATGGGGACTAGCGGCACCTACGAGCAGTACTTC
cdr3_aa: CSARVMGTSGTYEQYF

clone_size: -
d_call: TRBD1
j_call: TRBJ2-7
v_call: TRBV7-6
cdr3_nt: TGTGCCAGCAGCTTGGGATCCCCGGGACAGGGGGCCAGCGGGCAGTACTTC
cdr3_aa: CASSLGSPGQGASGQYF

clone_size: many
d_call: -
j_call: TRBJ1-2
v_call: TRBV24-1
cdr3_nt: TGTGCCACCAGTGATGGTCCACTCTATGGCTACACCTTC
cdr3_aa: CATSDGPLYGYTF

clone_size: few
d_call: TRBD2
j_call: TRBJ2-3
v_call: TRBV20-1
cdr3_nt: TGCAGTGCTAGACCCCGGGAGGCCCCTAGCACAGATACGCAGTATTTT
cdr3_aa: CSARPREAPSTDTQYF

clone_size: many
d_call: TRBD1
j_call: TRBJ1-6
v_call: TRBV2
cdr3_nt: TGTGCCAGCAGTGTACAGGGGTGGGATTCACCCCTCCACTTT
cdr3_aa: CASSVQGWDSPLHF

clone_size: few
d_call: -
j_call: TRBJ2-3
v_call: TRBV24-1
cdr3_nt: TGTGCCACCAGCATTGGAGATACGCAGTATTTT
cdr3_aa: CATSIGDTQYF

clone_size: many
d_call: -
j_call: TRBJ2-1
v_call: TRBV5-1
cdr3_nt: TGCGCCAGCAGCCCCCCTCGTGGCAGGGCTCATGAGCAGTTCTTC
cdr3_aa: CASSPPRGRAHEQFF

clone_size: few
d_call: -
j_call: TRBJ2-5
v_call: TRBV16
cdr3_nt: TGTGCCAGTAACGACAGGAGGCAAGAGACCCAGTACTTC
cdr3_aa: CASNDRRQETQYF

clone_size: many
d_call: -
j_call: TRBJ2-1
v_call: TRBV7-2
cdr3_nt: TGTGCCAGCAGCTTAGAGTTGGGCGGGATTGAGCAGTTCTTC
cdr3_aa: CASSLELGGIEQFF

clone_size: many
d_call: -
j_call: TRBJ2-7
v_call: TRBV6-5
cdr3_nt: TGTGCCAGCAGTTACTCTCCCCGAGGAAACGAGCAGTACTTC
cdr3_aa: CASSYSPRGNEQYF

clone_size: many
d_call: -
j_call: TRBJ2-7
v_call: TRBV18
cdr3_nt: TGTGCCAGCTCAGCGGAGTACGAGCAGTACTTC
cdr3_aa: CASSAEYEQYF

clone_size: -
d_call: -
j_call: TRBJ2-2
v_call: TRBV6-5
cdr3_nt: TGTGCCAGCAGTTACGGAACCACCAGCACCGGGGAGCTGTTTTTT
cdr3_aa: CASSYGTTSTGELFF

clone_size: -
d_call: -
j_call: TRBJ2-2
v_call: TRBV28
cdr3_nt: TGTGCCAGCAGTTTATCCAGGGGCACCGGGGAGCTGTTTTTT
cdr3_aa: CASSLSRGTGELFF

clone_size: many
d_call: -
j_call: TRBJ2-7
v_call: TRBV28
cdr3_nt: TGTGCCAGCAGCCCAGCCTACGAGCAGTACTTC
cdr3_aa: CASSPAYEQYF

clone_size: -
d_call: TRBD1
j_call: TRBJ2-3
v_call: TRBV13
cdr3_nt: TGTGCCAGCAGCTTAAGGGGGCGCCCGGCAGGCACAGATACGCAGTATTTT
cdr3_aa: CASSLRGRPAGTDTQYF

clone_size: -
d_call: TRBD1
j_call: TRBJ1-5
v_call: TRBV6-2/TRBV6-3
cdr3_nt: TGTGCCAGCGGTGGGGACAGGGGTAGCAATCAGCCCCAGCATTTT
cdr3_aa: CASGGDRGSNQPQHF

clone_size: -
d_call: -
j_call: TRBJ2-3
v_call: TRBV24-1
cdr3_nt: TGTGCCACCAGTGTGGGGGAGAAGGAAGGGGATACGCAGTATTTT
cdr3_aa: CATSVGEKEGDTQYF

clone_size: few
d_call: -
j_call: TRBJ1-1
v_call: TRBV28
cdr3_nt: TGTGCCAGCAGTAACCTCCCCGGGATAACAATCGGAGCTTTCTTT
cdr3_aa: CASSNLPGITIGAFF

clone_size: many
d_call: -
j_call: TRBJ2-3
v_call: TRBV20-1
cdr3_nt: TGCAGTGCAAGATTGAGCGCGACAGATACGCAGTATTTT
cdr3_aa: CSARLSATDTQYF

clone_size: few
d_call: -
j_call: TRBJ1-2
v_call: TRBV19
cdr3_nt: TGTGCCAGTAACCGCGGGGCCTCCTATGGCTACACCTTC
cdr3_aa: CASNRGASYGYTF

clone_size: many
d_call: -
j_call: TRBJ2-3
v_call: TRBV9
cdr3_nt: TGTGCCAGCAGCGTCACAGGGTCCGCCCGGACAGATACGCAGTATTTT
cdr3_aa: CASSVTGSARTDTQYF

clone_size: many
d_call: -
j_call: TRBJ2-7
v_call: TRBV28
cdr3_nt: TGTGCCAGCAGCCCCGGGTCCTACGAGCAGTACTTC
cdr3_aa: CASSPGSYEQYF

clone_size: few
d_call: TRBD2
j_call: TRBJ2-1
v_call: TRBV6-2/TRBV6-3
cdr3_nt: TGTGTCAGCACTCGAATAAGCGGGAGGTTCCCCTACAATGAGCAGTTCTTC
cdr3_aa: CVSTRISGRFPYNEQFF

clone_size: -
d_call: -
j_call: TRBJ2-7
v_call: TRBV11-1
cdr3_nt: TGTGCCAGCAGCTTGAGGGACGGTAGAGTTTACGAGCAGTACTTC
cdr3_aa: CASSLRDGRVYEQYF

clone_size: few
d_call: TRBD2
j_call: TRBJ2-1
v_call: TRBV18
cdr3_nt: TGTGCCAGCTCACGGAGCCCGGGGACTAGATTATACAATGAGCAGTTCTTC
cdr3_aa: CASSRSPGTRLYNEQFF

clone_size: -
d_call: -
j_call: TRBJ2-1
v_call: TRBV24-1
cdr3_nt: TGTGCCACCAGTGATCCGACAGATACTTACAATGAGCAGTTCTTC
cdr3_aa: CATSDPTDTYNEQFF

clone_size: few
d_call: TRBD1
j_call: TRBJ1-2
v_call: TRBV25-1
cdr3_nt: TGTGCCAGCAGTGAGACAGGGGAAATCTATGGCTACACCTTC
cdr3_aa: CASSETGEIYGYTF

clone_size: -
d_call: TRBD2
j_call: TRBJ2-3
v_call: TRBV5-6
cdr3_nt: TGTGCCAGCAGCCCCTTCGGGGGACTAGCGGGAGTTTTAGATACGCAGTATTTT
cdr3_aa: CASSPFGGLAGVLDTQYF

clone_size: many
d_call: -
j_call: TRBJ2-1
v_call: TRBV18
cdr3_nt: TGTGCCAGCACCACCGGGACGGGGTACAATGAGCAGTTCTTC
cdr3_aa: CASTTGTGYNEQFF

clone_size: few
d_call: TRBD1
j_call: TRBJ1-1
v_call: TRBV3-1
cdr3_nt: TGTGCCAGCAGCCACCGACAGGGACAAACCAACACTGAAGCTTTCTTT
cdr3_aa: CASSHRQGQTNTEAFF

clone_size: few
d_call: -
j_call: TRBJ1-2
v_call: TRBV6-2/TRBV6-3
cdr3_nt: TGTGCCAGCAGTTACCCTGACCGGAACTATGGCTACACCTTC
cdr3_aa: CASSYPDRNYGYTF

clone_size: many
d_call: -
j_call: TRBJ1-1
v_call: TRBV30
cdr3_nt: TGTGCCTCCACAAATGTTTACACTGAAGCTTTCTTT
cdr3_aa: CASTNVYTEAFF

clone_size: few
d_call: TRBD2
j_call: TRBJ2-7
v_call: TRBV20-1
cdr3_nt: TGCAGTGCTAGGAGAGGGGCTAGCGGGTCCGAGCAGTACTTC
cdr3_aa: CSARRGASGSEQYF

clone_size: many
d_call: TRBD1
j_call: TRBJ2-7
v_call: TRBV2
cdr3_nt: TGTGCCAGCAGAACCGGACAGGGATTCTACTACGAGCAGTACTTC
cdr3_aa: CASRTGQGFYYEQYF

clone_size: few
d_call: -
j_call: TRBJ2-1
v_call: TRBV28
cdr3_nt: TGTGCCGCATGGCAAGGGACCTACAATGAGCAGTTCTTC
cdr3_aa: CAAWQGTYNEQFF

clone_size: few
d_call: -
j_call: TRBJ1-3
v_call: TRBV5-6
cdr3_nt: TGTGCCAGCAGCTTTGTTAGTACTGGAAACACCATATATTTT
cdr3_aa: CASSFVSTGNTIYF

clone_size: few
d_call: TRBD1
j_call: TRBJ1-2
v_call: TRBV18
cdr3_nt: TGTGCCAGCTCACTCGGGACAGGACCCGTCTATGGCTACACCTTC
cdr3_aa: CASSLGTGPVYGYTF

clone_size: -
d_call: TRBD1
j_call: TRBJ1-1
v_call: TRBV19
cdr3_nt: TGTGCCAGTAAGGGGGAAGGGGGCCGGACTGAAGCTTTCTTT
cdr3_aa: CASKGEGGRTEAFF

clone_size: many
d_call: -
j_call: TRBJ1-1
v_call: TRBV18
cdr3_nt: TGTGCCAGCTCACCAATGGAGGGTAGGACTGAAGCTTTCTTT
cdr3_aa: CASSPMEGRTEAFF

clone_size: many
d_call: TRBD2
j_call: TRBJ2-7
v_call: TRBV5-8
cdr3_nt: TGTGCCAGCAGCTTGTTTCTCTCTGGCGGGGGGTTCTACGAGCAGTACTTC
cdr3_aa: CASSLFLSGGGFYEQYF